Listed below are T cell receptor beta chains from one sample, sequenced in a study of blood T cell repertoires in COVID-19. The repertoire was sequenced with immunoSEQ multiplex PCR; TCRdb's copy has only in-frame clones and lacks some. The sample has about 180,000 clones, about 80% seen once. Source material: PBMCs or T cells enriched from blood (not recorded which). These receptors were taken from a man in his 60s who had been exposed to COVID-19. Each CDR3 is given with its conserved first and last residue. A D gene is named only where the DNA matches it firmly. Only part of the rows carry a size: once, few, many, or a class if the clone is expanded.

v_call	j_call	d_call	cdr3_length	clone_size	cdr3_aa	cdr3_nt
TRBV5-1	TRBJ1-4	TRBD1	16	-	CASSLNGDRGGEKLFF	TGCGCCAGCAGCTTGAATGGGGACAGGGGAGGGGAAAAACTGTTTTTT
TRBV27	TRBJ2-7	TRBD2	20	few	CASSLSVHATLILAAYEQYF	TGTGCCAGCAGTTTAAGTGTTCATGCCACCCTCATACTAGCGGCCTACGAGCAGTACTTC
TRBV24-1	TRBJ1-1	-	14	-	CATSDLPPSTEAFF	TGTGCCACCAGTGATTTGCCCCCTAGCACTGAAGCTTTCTTT
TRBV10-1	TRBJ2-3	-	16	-	CASSGGHGSLTDTQYF	TGCGCCAGCAGTGGGGGACATGGGAGCCTCACAGATACGCAGTATTTT
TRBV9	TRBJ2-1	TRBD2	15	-	CASSVASGLHNEQFF	TGTGCCAGCAGCGTGGCTAGCGGACTACACAATGAGCAGTTCTTC
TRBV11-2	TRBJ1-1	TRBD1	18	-	CASSWPQGAASSNTEAFF	TGTGCCAGCAGCTGGCCCCAGGGGGCAGCTTCGTCGAACACTGAAGCTTTCTTT
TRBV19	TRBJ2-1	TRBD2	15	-	CASSIPAGVNNEQFF	TGTGCCAGTAGTATCCCAGCGGGAGTTAATAATGAGCAGTTCTTC
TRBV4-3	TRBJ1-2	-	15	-	CASSQVGGASYGYTF	TGCGCCAGCAGCCAAGTGGGGGGGGCCAGCTATGGCTACACCTTC
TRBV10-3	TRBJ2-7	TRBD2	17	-	CAISNIAGGGSSYEQYF	TGTGCCATCAGTAATATAGCGGGAGGGGGGAGCTCCTACGAGCAGTACTTC
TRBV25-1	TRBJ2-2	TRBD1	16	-	CASSGYRDSPTGELFF	TGTGCCAGCAGTGGATACCGGGACAGCCCCACCGGGGAGCTGTTTTTT
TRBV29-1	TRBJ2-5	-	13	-	CSAMRAAQETQYF	TGCAGCGCTATGCGGGCAGCTCAAGAGACCCAGTACTTC
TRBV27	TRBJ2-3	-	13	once	CASRSQGRDTQYF	TGTGCCAGCAGGTCACAGGGGAGGGATACGCAGTATTTT
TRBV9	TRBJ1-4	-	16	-	CASSVGGGSTNEKLFF	TGTGCCAGCAGCGTAGGTGGGGGGTCCACTAATGAAAAACTGTTTTTT
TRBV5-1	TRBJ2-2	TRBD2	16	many	CASSFSQRDRTGELFF	TGCGCCAGCAGCTTTTCCCAGCGGGATCGCACCGGGGAGCTGTTTTTT
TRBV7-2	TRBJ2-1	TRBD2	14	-	CASRGTSGYNEQFF	TGTGCCAGCAGGGGGACTAGCGGCTACAATGAGCAGTTCTTC
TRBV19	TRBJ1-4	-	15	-	CASSTLDSLNEKLFF	TGTGCCAGTAGTACGCTGGACAGCCTTAATGAAAAACTGTTTTTT